Following are 3 T cell receptor beta chains from one sample sequenced in a study of siplizumab effects on memory and regulatory T cells. TCRdb keeps only in-frame clones here, not all; method: immunoSEQ multiplex PCR. The data hold 90,000 to 150,000 clones, with about 93% observed a single time. Sequencing was done on a sample of non-Treg CD4+ T cells sorted from blood. The receptors shown here come from a human donor in good health.

The chain uses TRBV14 and TRBJ2-7; unclear D gene. The germline CDR1 and CDR2 sequences are SGHDN and FVKESK. The CDR3 covers 12 residues. Trimming took 4 bases from V and 2 from J, leaving 6 bases between them. In DNA form, the CDR3 reads TGTGCCAGCAGCCCGACTCCCTACGAGCAGTACTTC. It specifies CASSPTPYEQYF. The variable domain in full, completed from reference TRBV14 and TRBJ2-7, reads EAGVTQFPSHSVIEKGQTVTLRCDPISGHDNLYWYRRVMGKEIKFLLHFVKESKQDESGMPNNRFLAERTGGTYSTLKVQPAELEDSGVYFCASSPTPYEQYFGPGTRLTVT.

The chain combines TRBV18 with TRBJ2-3; unclear D gene. The ends were cut back, 3 bases at V and 8 bases at J, with 21 bases in the middle. The CDR3 sequence is 16 residues long. Germline V gene lookup returns CDR1 KGHSH and CDR2 LQKENI. As DNA, the CDR3 is TGTGCCAGCTCACCTCCCAATGCCCCCTCCGGAGTTACGCAGTATTTT. Translating it yields CASSPPNAPSGVTQYF.

The rearrangement links TRBV28 to TRBJ2-7; D is possibly TRBD1 or TRBD2 (6 bases each). Germline loops: CDR1 MDHEN, CDR2 SYDVKM. The CDR3 is 14 amino acids. V lost 5 bases to trimming and J lost 6 bases, with 17 bases between them. This CDR3 is CASSRGGSVSEQYF. Written as DNA, the CDR3 is TGTGCCAGCAGTCGAGGGGGGTCTGTCTCCGAGCAGTACTTC.